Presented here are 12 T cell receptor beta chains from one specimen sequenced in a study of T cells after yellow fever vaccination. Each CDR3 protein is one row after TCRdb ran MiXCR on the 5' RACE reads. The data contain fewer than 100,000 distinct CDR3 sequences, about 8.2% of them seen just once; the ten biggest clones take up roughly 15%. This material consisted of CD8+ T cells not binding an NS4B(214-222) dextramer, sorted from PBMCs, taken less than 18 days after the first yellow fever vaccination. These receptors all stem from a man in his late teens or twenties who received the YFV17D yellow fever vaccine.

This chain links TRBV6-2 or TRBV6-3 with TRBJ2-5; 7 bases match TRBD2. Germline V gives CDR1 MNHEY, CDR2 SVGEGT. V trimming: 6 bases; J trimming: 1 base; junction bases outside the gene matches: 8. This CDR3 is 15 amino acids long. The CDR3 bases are TGTGCCAGCAGCAGGACTAGTTGGGGCCAAGAGACCCAGTACTTC. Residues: CASSRTSWGQETQYF.

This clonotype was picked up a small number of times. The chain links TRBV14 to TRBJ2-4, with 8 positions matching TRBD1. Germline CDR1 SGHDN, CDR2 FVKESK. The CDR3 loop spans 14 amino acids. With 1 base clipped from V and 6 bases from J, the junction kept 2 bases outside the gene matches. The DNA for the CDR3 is TGTGCCAGCAGCCAAGGGACAGGGAGAAACATTCAGTACTTC. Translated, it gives CASSQGTGRNIQYF.

The chain's CDR3 is CASSLGSTMNTGELFF. Written as DNA, the CDR3 is TGCGCCAGCAGCTTGGGGTCGACAATGAACACCGGGGAGCTGTTTTTT. The V call is TRBV5-1, the J call TRBJ2-2; D is undetermined. The germline gives CDR1 SGHRS, CDR2 YFSETQ. V shed 0 bases and J shed 1 base, with 10 bases lying between them. CDR3 length: 16 residues.

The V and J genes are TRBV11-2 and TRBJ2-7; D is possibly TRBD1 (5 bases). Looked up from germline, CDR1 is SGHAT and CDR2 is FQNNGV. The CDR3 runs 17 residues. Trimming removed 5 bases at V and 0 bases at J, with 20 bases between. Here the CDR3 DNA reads TGTGCCAGCAGCCGTTTTGAGGACATAGATAGCTCCTACGAGCAGTACTTC. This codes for CASSRFEDIDSSYEQYF. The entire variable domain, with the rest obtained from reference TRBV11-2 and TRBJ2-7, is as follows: EAGVAQSPRYKIIEKRQSVAFWCNPISGHATLYWYQQILGQGPKLLIQFQNNGVVDDSQLPKDRFSAERLKGVDSTLKIQPAKLEDSAVYLCASSRFEDIDSSYEQYFGPGTRLTVT.

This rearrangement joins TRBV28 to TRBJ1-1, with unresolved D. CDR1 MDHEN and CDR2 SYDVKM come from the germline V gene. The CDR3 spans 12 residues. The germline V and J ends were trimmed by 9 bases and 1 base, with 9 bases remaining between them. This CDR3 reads CASGPGNTEAFF. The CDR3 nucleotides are TGTGCCAGTGGGCCGGGGAACACTGAAGCTTTCTTT.

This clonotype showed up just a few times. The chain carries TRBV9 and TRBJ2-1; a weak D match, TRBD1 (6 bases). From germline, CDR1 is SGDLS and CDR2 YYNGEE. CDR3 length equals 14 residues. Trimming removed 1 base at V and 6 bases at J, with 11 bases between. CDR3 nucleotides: TGTGCCAGCAGCGTAACAGGGTTGGGCAATGAGCAGTTCTTC. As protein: CASSVTGLGNEQFF.

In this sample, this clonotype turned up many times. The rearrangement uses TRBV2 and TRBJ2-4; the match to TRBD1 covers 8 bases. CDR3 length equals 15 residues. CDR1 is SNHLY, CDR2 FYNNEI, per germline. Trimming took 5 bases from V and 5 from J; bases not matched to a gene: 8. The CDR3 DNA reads TGTGCCAGCAGTCATCCGGGACAGGATGAAAACATTCAGTACTTC. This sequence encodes CASSHPGQDENIQYF.

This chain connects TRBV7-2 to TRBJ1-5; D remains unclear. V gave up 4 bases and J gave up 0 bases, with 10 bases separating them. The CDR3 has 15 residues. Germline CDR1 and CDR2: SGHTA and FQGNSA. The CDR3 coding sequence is TGTGCCAGCAGCTGGGTGGCCGATAGCAATCAGCCCCAGCATTTT. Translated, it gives CASSWVADSNQPQHF. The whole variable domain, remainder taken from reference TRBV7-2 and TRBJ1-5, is GAGVSQSPSNKVTEKGKDVELRCDPISGHTALYWYRQSLGQGLEFLIYFQGNSAPDKSGLPSDRFSAERTGGSVSTLTIQRTQQEDSAVYLCASSWVADSNQPQHFGDGTRLSIL.

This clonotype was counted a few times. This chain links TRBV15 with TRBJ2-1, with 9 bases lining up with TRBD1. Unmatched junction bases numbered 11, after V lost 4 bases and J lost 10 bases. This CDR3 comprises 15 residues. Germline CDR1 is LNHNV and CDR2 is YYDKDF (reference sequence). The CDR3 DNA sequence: TGTGCCACCAGCACTCCGGGACAGGGTTCGTGGGAGCAGTTCTTC. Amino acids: CATSTPGQGSWEQFF.

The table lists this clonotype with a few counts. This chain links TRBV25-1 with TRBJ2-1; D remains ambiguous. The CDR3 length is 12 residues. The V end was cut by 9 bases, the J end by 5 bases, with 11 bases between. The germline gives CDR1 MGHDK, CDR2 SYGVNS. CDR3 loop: CASLHEHNEQFF. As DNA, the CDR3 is TGTGCCAGTCTTCACGAACACAATGAGCAGTTCTTC.

CDR3 in DNA: TGTGCCAGCAGTTTACATCCCCGTGGGAGCTCCTACGAGCAGTACGTC. This gives the protein CASSLHPRGSSYEQYV. V is TRBV28 and J is TRBJ2-7; weak D call: TRBD2 (5 bases). Per germline, CDR1 MDHEN and CDR2 SYDVKM. The CDR3 is 16 amino acids. The germline V and J ends were trimmed by 2 bases and 0 bases, with 14 bases remaining between them.

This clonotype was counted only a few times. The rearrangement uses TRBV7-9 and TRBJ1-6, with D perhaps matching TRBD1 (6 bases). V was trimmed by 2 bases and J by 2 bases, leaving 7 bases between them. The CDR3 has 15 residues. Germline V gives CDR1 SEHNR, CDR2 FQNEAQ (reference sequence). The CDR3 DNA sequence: TGTGCCAGCAGCTTACCAGGGGCCTATAATTCACCCCTCCACTTT. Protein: CASSLPGAYNSPLHF.